This T cell receptor (beta chain) was identified in a study of Graves' ophthalmopathy and Graves' hyperthyroidism. This clonotype has a count of ten or more. The antigen is not known. Investigators amplified TCR beta CDR3 regions from RNA transcripts. Amplification began with first-round RT-PCR using HTBI primers, then second-round multiplex PCR was performed. MiXCR, run by TCRdb on the multiplex PCR reads, gives a single entry per CDR3 protein. This table has hundreds of thousands of distinct CDR3 sequences, about 24% appearing once. With V trimmed by 5 bases and J by 0 bases, 6 bases remained unmatched. Germline V CDR1 and CDR2: MNHNS, SASEGT. CDR3 length: 15 residues. Regarding the study as a whole: Ophthalmopathy progression was predicted by the model at just over 70% sensitivity and approximately 72% specificity. Thyroid clonotypes that were expanded above 0.001 frequency mostly also appeared in blood.

People with hyperthyroidism were aged 18 to 65 and newly diagnosed, under 2 months' duration. Clinical symptoms and serum thyroxine were used for diagnosis; TRAb, thyroid ultrasound and orbital computed tomography were also relied on. This rearrangement joins TRBV6-1 to TRBJ2-7, with TRBD2 matching over 8 bases. This receptor was taken from a woman in her late teens or twenties with stable Graves' hyperthyroidism. Some clones in this sample may be carry-over from other donors' samples. The sample was peripheral blood. The CDR3 DNA reads as TGTGCCAGCAGTCGGCCGGGGGGGTACTCCTACGAGCAGTACTTC. Translated, it gives CASSRPGGYSYEQYF.